The 22 T cell receptor beta chains listed next were all sequenced from one sample in a study of PD-1 blockade in classical Hodgkin lymphoma. Time point meaning: cycle 4 day 1 (C4D1), after 5 to 7 weeks of nivolumab. Exposure to brentuximab vedotin varied, and each patient had relapsed following autologous stem cell transplantation. Magnetic negative selection of thawed PBMCs was the method by which CD4+ T cells were purified. TCRdb's table, derived via immunoSEQ multiplex PCR, lists solely in-frame clones and lacks some. The sample comprises around 30,000 clones, around 80% of which are singletons, and about 0.62% rests with the top ten. Specimen: CD4+ T cells from blood, collected before the fourth cycle of nivolumab. Source of these receptors: a human donor with classical Hodgkin lymphoma.

The chain joins TRBV7-9 to TRBJ2-5; the D gene is possibly TRBD1 (6 bases). The CDR3 spans 14 residues. The germline V gene has CDR1 SEHNR and CDR2 FQNEAQ (reference sequence). V lost 5 bases to trimming and J lost 2 bases, with 12 bases between them. CDR3 sequence reads: CASSHRTVQETQYF. CDR3 nucleotides: TGTGCCAGCAGCCATCGGACAGTACAAGAGACCCAGTACTTC.

This clone came up once. V gene TRBV5-1 combines with J gene TRBJ2-2; the D call may be TRBD1 or TRBD2 (5 bases each). CDR3 length: 15 residues. Per germline, CDR1 SGHRS and CDR2 YFSETQ. The V gene lost 4 bases and the J gene lost 1 base, with 11 bases spanning the gap. The CDR3 DNA reads as TGCGCCAGCAGCCCCGGGACGGTGAACACCGGGGAGCTGTTTTTT. Encoded protein: CASSPGTVNTGELFF. Full variable domain (remainder filled in from reference TRBV5-1 and TRBJ2-2): KAGVTQTPRYLIKTRGQQVTLSCSPISGHRSVSWYQQTPGQGLQFLFEYFSETQRNKGNFPGRFSGRQFSNSRSEMNVSTLELGDSALYLCASSPGTVNTGELFFGEGSRLTVL.

This clone has more than one count but fewer than ten. Other DNA sequences in the same sample also yield this CDR3. The genes are TRBV7-9 and TRBJ2-1, with a possible D match to TRBD2 (7 bases). V lost 1 base and J 8 bases, leaving 9 bases between the germline ends. This CDR3 is built from 13 residues. Germline V lookup: CDR1 SEHNR, CDR2 FQNEAQ (reference sequence). The CDR3 reads CASSLEGGDEQFF. The CDR3, as DNA: TGTGCCAGCAGCTTAGAAGGGGGGGATGAGCAGTTCTTC. Based on the CDR3 plus reference TRBV7-9 and TRBJ2-1, the full variable domain is DTGVSQNPRHKITKRGQNVTFRCDPISEHNRLYWYRQTLGQGPEFLTYFQNEAQLEKSRLLSDRFSAERPKGSFSTLEIQRTEQGDSAMYLCASSLEGGDEQFFGPGTRLTVL.

The rearrangement uses TRBV5-1 and TRBJ2-1; tentative D call: TRBD1 (5 bases). Trimming removed 4 bases at V and 0 bases at J, with 23 bases between. The CDR3 runs to 19 residues. The germline CDR1 and CDR2 sequences are SGHRS and YFSETQ. CDR3 DNA sequence: TGCGCCAGCAGCCTCCAGACAGCTCCTAGACCAAGCTCCTACAATGAGCAGTTCTTC. Encoded protein: CASSLQTAPRPSSYNEQFF.

The gene calls are TRBV10-3 and TRBJ1-2; 7 bases fit TRBD1. This CDR3 spans 16 amino acids. The trim removed 0 bases at V and 3 bases at J, leaving 7 bases unmatched. The germline CDR1 and CDR2 sequences are ENHRY and SYGVKD. CDR3 nucleotide sequence: TGTGCCATCAGTGAGTCGCAGGGGGGGCCTCACTATGGCTACACCTTC. It translates to CAISESQGGPHYGYTF.

This clone is a singleton in its sample. This chain uses TRBV5-1 with TRBJ1-1; a weak D match, TRBD1 (6 bases). The length of the CDR3 is 14 residues. Looked up from germline, CDR1 is SGHRS and CDR2 is YFSETQ. V was shortened by 1 base and J by 6 bases, with 13 bases between the two germline ends. The CDR3 loop is CASSLTGREAEAFF. Written as DNA, the CDR3 is TGCGCCAGCAGCTTGACAGGGAGGGAGGCTGAAGCTTTCTTT. The variable domain in full, completed from reference TRBV5-1 and TRBJ1-1, reads KAGVTQTPRYLIKTRGQQVTLSCSPISGHRSVSWYQQTPGQGLQFLFEYFSETQRNKGNFPGRFSGRQFSNSRSEMNVSTLELGDSALYLCASSLTGREAEAFFGQGTRLTVV.

The V gene is TRBV4-1, the J gene TRBJ2-5, with TRBD2 matching over 15 bases. Looked up from germline, CDR1 is MGHRA and CDR2 is YSYEKL. CDR3 length equals 17 residues. The V and J ends lost 4 bases and 2 bases, in that order; junction bases with no gene match: 5. The CDR3 here is CASSRGTSGGSQETQYF. In DNA form, the CDR3 reads TGCGCCAGCAGCCGAGGGACTAGCGGGGGGTCGCAAGAGACCCAGTACTTC.

The chain uses TRBV5-1 and TRBJ2-1; TRBD2 aligns across 10 bases. Looked up from germline, CDR1 is SGHRS and CDR2 is YFSETQ. V trimming: 4 bases; J trimming: 6 bases; junction bases outside the gene matches: 10. The CDR3 totals 16 residues. CDR3 DNA sequence: TGCGCCAGCAGCCCTCTTCTAGCGGGGGTGAGCAATGAGCAGTTCTTC. Translating gives CASSPLLAGVSNEQFF.

This chain links TRBV21-1 with TRBJ1-2; the DNA was not compared with TRBD1, the D call given in the table. TRBV21-1 is labeled a pseudogene. CDR3 length: 13 residues. In DNA, the CDR3 is TGTGCCGCCTGGACAGGGTTTAACTATGGCTACACCTTC. This sequence encodes CAAWTGFNYGYTF.

The chain joins TRBV6-1 to TRBJ2-1; D perhaps matches TRBD2 (6 bases). CDR1 MNHNS and CDR2 SASEGT come from the germline V gene. The V and J ends lost 5 bases and 2 bases respectively, with 13 bases between them. The CDR3 contains 15 residues. The CDR3 spells CASSLEGGPYNEQFF. The CDR3 nucleotides are TGTGCCAGCAGTTTGGAGGGCGGTCCCTACAATGAGCAGTTCTTC.

V and J are TRBV7-8 and TRBJ1-1; D remains unclear. This CDR3 spans 13 amino acids. Germline CDR1 SGHVS, CDR2 FQNEAQ. V lost 2 bases and J lost 1, with 5 bases in between. This chain's CDR3 is CASSLMGNTEAFF. The CDR3 nucleotides are TGTGCCAGCAGCTTAATGGGGAACACTGAAGCTTTCTTT.

V gene TRBV10-1 combines with J gene TRBJ2-7, with 7 positions matching TRBD2. The V gene end was trimmed by 3 bases and the J gene end by 1 base; junction bases not matched to a gene: 9. Germline V gene lookup returns CDR1 WNHNN and CDR2 SYGVQD (reference sequence). The CDR3 covers 16 residues. The CDR3 sequence: CASSDGRRGSSYEQYF. CDR3 nucleotide sequence: TGCGCCAGCAGTGACGGGCGGCGGGGGAGTTCCTACGAGCAGTACTTC.

V gene TRBV9 combines with J gene TRBJ1-1, with D unclear. The V end lost 0 bases, the J end lost 2 bases, and 11 bases lay between the germline ends. The germline CDR1 and CDR2 sequences are SGDLS and YYNGEE. This CDR3 contains 15 residues. Here the CDR3 DNA reads TGTGCCAGCAGCGTAGTGGAGGTACCCAACACTGAAGCTTTCTTT. Its protein product is CASSVVEVPNTEAFF.

The rearrangement joins TRBV25-1 to TRBJ1-3; D unresolved. The CDR3 is 12 amino acids. Looked up from germline, CDR1 is MGHDK and CDR2 is SYGVNS. V gave up 0 bases and J gave up 6 bases, with 3 bases separating them. Here the CDR3 DNA reads TGTGCCAGCAGTGAATACAAAAACACCATATATTTT. It codes for CASSEYKNTIYF.

This clone has only a few counts. The chain recombines TRBV2 with TRBJ1-5; weak D call: TRBD1 (5 bases). Trimming took off 3 bases at V and 7 bases at J, with 10 bases between the two ends. Per germline, CDR1 SNHLY and CDR2 FYNNEI. The CDR3 is 13 amino acids. The CDR3 sequence: CASSEGLWQPQHF. The CDR3 nucleotides read TGTGCCAGCAGTGAGGGGCTGTGGCAGCCCCAGCATTTT.

V gene TRBV5-1 combines with J gene TRBJ2-3, with 10 bases fitting TRBD2. J gave up 4 bases and V 0 bases, and 2 bases lay outside the gene matches. The CDR3 is made up of 15 amino acids. The germline CDR1 and CDR2 sequences are SGHRS and YFSETQ. The CDR3 spells CASSLVGLAADTQYF. The CDR3 nucleotides are TGCGCCAGCAGCTTGGTTGGACTAGCGGCAGATACGCAGTATTTT.

CDR3 protein: CASSFQGATNEKLFF. In DNA form, the CDR3 reads TGCGCCAGCAGCTTCCAGGGGGCAACTAATGAAAAACTGTTTTTT. The chain combines TRBV5-1 with TRBJ1-4, with 7 bases aligning to TRBD1. Per germline, CDR1 SGHRS and CDR2 YFSETQ. The CDR3 totals 15 residues. V trimming: 2 bases; J trimming: 0 bases; junction bases outside the gene matches: 1.

A word on this clone: Within the sample, other DNA sequences also encode this same CDR3. The V gene is TRBV5-1, the J gene TRBJ2-5; D uncertain. The CDR3 is 12 residues long. Germline CDR1 SGHRS, CDR2 YFSETQ. V was shortened by 4 bases and J by 2 bases, with 6 bases between the two germline ends. The DNA of the CDR3 is TGCGCCAGCAGCCTGGAACAAGAGACCCAGTACTTC. Translation gives CASSLEQETQYF. Complete variable domain (other parts from reference TRBV5-1 and TRBJ2-5): KAGVTQTPRYLIKTRGQQVTLSCSPISGHRSVSWYQQTPGQGLQFLFEYFSETQRNKGNFPGRFSGRQFSNSRSEMNVSTLELGDSALYLCASSLEQETQYFGPGTRLLVL.

This chain joins TRBV25-1 and TRBJ2-1; TRBD1 or TRBD2 may be the D gene (6 bases each). Deletions cut 4 bases from V and 10 bases from J, with 14 bases between. Germline V CDR1 and CDR2: MGHDK, SYGVNS. The CDR3 covers 13 residues. The CDR3, as DNA: TGTGCCAGCAGTGCGCAAGGAGGGGGGGAGCAGTTCTTC. This encodes CASSAQGGGEQFF. Variable domain in full (rest from reference TRBV25-1 and TRBJ2-1): EADIYQTPRYLVIGTGKKITLECSQTMGHDKMYWYQQDPGMELHLIHYSYGVNSTEKGDLSSESTVSRIRTEHFPLTLESARPSHTSQYLCASSAQGGGEQFFGPGTRLTVL.

The genes are TRBV6-5 and TRBJ1-5; 11 positions match TRBD1. The V gene end was trimmed by 5 bases and the J gene end by 7 bases; junction bases not matched to a gene: 7. The CDR3 runs to 15 residues. In germline, CDR1 is MNHEY, CDR2 SVGAGI. CDR3 nucleotides: TGTGCCAGCAGTCCTGGACAGGGGGCGAGCCAGCCCCAGCATTTT. This translates into CASSPGQGASQPQHF.

This sequence joins TRBV6-5 and TRBJ1-4; D perhaps matches TRBD1 (6 bases). There are 13 residues in the CDR3. V lost 6 bases, J lost 8 bases, and 13 bases lay in between. Germline V gene data show CDR1 as MNHEY and CDR2 as SVGAGI. The DNA for the CDR3 is TGTGCCAGCAGCCCAAACGACAGGGAAAAACTGTTTTTT. Protein: CASSPNDREKLFF.

CDR3 loop: CASQTGGSTDTQYF. The CDR3 bases are TGTGCCAGCCAGACTGGGGGAAGCACAGATACGCAGTATTTT. The V call is TRBV9, the J call TRBJ2-3; the D call may be TRBD1 or TRBD2 (5 bases each). The CDR3 has 14 residues. V lost 7 bases and J 0 bases, leaving 12 bases between the germline ends. CDR1 and CDR2 from the germline V gene are SGDLS and YYNGEE.